Here is one T cell receptor beta chain with its context. The antigen remains unidentified. The CDR3 is 14 residues long. Germline values: CDR1 MGHRA, CDR2 YSYEKL. V gave up 4 bases and J gave up 1 base; unmatched junction bases: 1. This sample is part of a study of beta chain features in type 1 diabetes. Study-wide findings and caveats: Reads derived from cDNA could over-represent cells showing high TCR expression. Moderate yet significant TCRB CDR3 shortening was seen in Type 1 diabetes patients in all four CD4+ subsets.

Sequenced material consisted of expressed TCRB transcripts (all of the isolated RNA was reverse transcribed). The method was immunoSEQ multiplex PCR; TCRdb's version includes in-frame clones alone and lacks a portion of them. This table has a few hundred thousand clones, around an eighth appearing once. The sample consisted of naive CD4+ T cells from blood. The receptor comes from a woman between 18 and 29 years old with type 1 diabetes. V gene TRBV4-1 combines with J gene TRBJ1-5, with 7 bases aligning to TRBD1. In DNA, the CDR3 is TGCGCCAGCAGCCCACAGGGGAGCAATCAGCCCCAGCATTTT. Translation: CASSPQGSNQPQHF.